This paragraph reports one T cell receptor beta chain. Its antigen is as yet unknown. The CDR3 loop spans 11 amino acids. Looked up from germline, CDR1 is LGHNT and CDR2 is FRNRAP. The ends were cut back, 3 bases at V and 8 bases at J, with 7 bases in the middle. The data originate from a study of T cell responses to AZD1222 COVID-19 vaccine. Study-wide points: Spike-specific TCR breadth and depth went up after people got two AZD1222 doses.

Clones were read by immunoSEQ multiplex PCR, and TCRdb kept only the in-frame ones, dropping some. Of 110,000 or so clones in the sample, over 75% were seen once. The chain recombines TRBV12-5 with TRBJ1-2; D unclear. This sequence was found in an adult in good health. The sequencing here drew on peripheral blood, taken on day 0 of AZD1222 vaccination. CDR3 sequence (DNA): TGTGCTAGTGGTTTAGGACTAGGCTACACCTTC. Protein product: CASGLGLGYTF.